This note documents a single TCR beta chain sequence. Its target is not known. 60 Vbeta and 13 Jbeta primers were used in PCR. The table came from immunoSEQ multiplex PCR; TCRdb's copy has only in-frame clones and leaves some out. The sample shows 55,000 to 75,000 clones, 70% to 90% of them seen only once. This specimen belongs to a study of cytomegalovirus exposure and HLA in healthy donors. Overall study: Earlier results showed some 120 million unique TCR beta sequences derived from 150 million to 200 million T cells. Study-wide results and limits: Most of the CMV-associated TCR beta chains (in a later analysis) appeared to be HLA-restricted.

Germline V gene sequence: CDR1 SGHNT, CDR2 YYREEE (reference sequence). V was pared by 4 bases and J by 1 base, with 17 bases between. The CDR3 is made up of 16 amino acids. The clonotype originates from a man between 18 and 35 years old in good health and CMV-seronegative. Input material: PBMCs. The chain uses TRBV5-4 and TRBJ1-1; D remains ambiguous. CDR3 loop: CASSRPVGRSNTEAFF. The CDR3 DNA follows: TGTGCCAGCAGCCGTCCTGTGGGCAGGTCGAACACTGAAGCTTTCTTT. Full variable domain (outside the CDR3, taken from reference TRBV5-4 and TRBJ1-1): ETGVTQSPTHLIKTRGQQVTLRCSSQSGHNTVSWYQQALGQGPQFIFQYYREEENGRGNFPPRFSGLQFPNYSSELNVNALELDDSALYLCASSRPVGRSNTEAFFGQGTRLTVV.